This TCR beta chain came from a study of blood T cell repertoires in COVID-19. On the study more broadly: Acute and convalescent COVID-19 specimens originated in the United States, Italy and Spain. The analysed material was cDNA or gDNA that came from T cells, B-cell-depleted T cells, or PBMCs.

In the authors' workflow: From reference gene primer amplification, estimates of nucleated cell counts were derived. Only in-frame clones appear in the TCRdb table, and some are missing; sequencing was by immunoSEQ multiplex PCR. V and J calls plus clone size are reproduced from that table; the DNA served to infer D and trimming. The sample carries some 90,000 clones, 70% to 90% recorded once. The CDR3 has 13 amino acids. Germline V CDR1 and CDR2: LGHDT, YNNKEL (reference sequence). The V end was cut by 1 base, the J end by 4 bases, with 7 bases between. The TCR comes from a man over 45 with COVID-19, enrolled during active disease. Sequencing was performed on peripheral blood. The V and J genes are TRBV3-1 (or the pseudogene TRBV3-2) and TRBJ1-1; D gene uncertain. Written as DNA, the CDR3 is TGTGCCAGCAGCCAAGTTCGAGGCACTGAAGCTTTCTTT. This sequence encodes CASSQVRGTEAFF.